This is a list of T cell receptor beta chains from one sample in a study of cytomegalovirus exposure and HLA in healthy donors. Profiling relied on immunoSEQ multiplex PCR, and the TCRdb table lists in-frame clones only, not all of them. The sample consists of roughly 130,000 clones, about 80% of them appearing once. The sample taken for sequencing was PBMCs. The receptor source for this set is a young man in good health and CMV-seronegative. The CDR3 runs from the conserved cysteine through the conserved F or W. The order of the fields is CDR3 length, V gene, clone size, CDR3 protein. Expanded clones get a size class; other rows say once, few or many, or leave the size out.

15	TRBV5-5	-	CASSMGLADYNEQFF
13	TRBV7-9	-	CATTSGSTDTQYF
15	TRBV27	once	CASSSKTGDNSPLHF
14	TRBV19	-	CASSTQGGQETQYF
14	TRBV29-1	-	CSVGGSLGNTEAFF
16	TRBV30	few	CAWSLTVRHRTDTQYF
16	TRBV19	-	CASSSYSGISYNEQFF
13	TRBV29-1	-	CSVIRDRAHEQYF
12	TRBV27	-	CASSSRRAEAFF
14	TRBV28	few	CASSRRGRDEKLFF
15	TRBV2	-	CASKEGSYLAGELFF
16	TRBV4-3	-	CASSASVTQDTGELFF
16	TRBV9	-	CASSVVPGYRPDTQYF
16	TRBV9	once	CASSDDLMGGIGEQYF
17	TRBV5-4	-	CASSLGRISGTNYEQYF
13	TRBV5-1	-	CASRPGGSFEQYF
13	TRBV7-7	-	CASSSGLAETQYF
16	TRBV19	-	CASTGWAGVSYNEQFF
14	TRBV30	once	CAWRDGTGIQPQNF
15	TRBV28	-	CASSLSEQGAEKLFF
12	TRBV29-1	once	CSVEEGGYEQYF
15	TRBV28	few	CASSLGTGIKTEAFF
15	TRBV28	few	CASSFPGSLQETQYF
17	TRBV5-4	-	CASSPRGRGDIQETQYF
15	TRBV11-2	-	CASSLVINRGETQYF
14	TRBV27	-	CASSSPLGDYEQYF
19	TRBV29-1	-	CSVEDLRLAAKNFSYEQYF